This T cell receptor (beta chain) is drawn from a study of blood T cell repertoires in COVID-19. Per the study methods: For nucleated cells, counts were estimated from reference gene primer amplification. Generated by immunoSEQ multiplex PCR, the TCRdb table keeps only in-frame clones and is missing some. The V and J calls and clone size come from that table; D and trimming were worked out from the DNA. Of some 97,000 clones detected, just over 90% appear once; the ten largest clones hold around 2.1%. The germline V gene has CDR1 SGHDT and CDR2 YYEEEE. There are 15 residues in the CDR3. The V segment lost 3 bases and the J segment 4 bases; nucleotides outside the gene matches: 4.

The TCR comes from a man aged 50-60 years with active COVID-19. Sample: peripheral blood. The genes are TRBV5-6 and TRBJ2-6; 7 bases fit TRBD1. The CDR3: CASSSTGTGANVLTF. CDR3 coding DNA: TGTGCCAGCAGCTCGACAGGGACCGGGGCCAACGTCCTGACTTTC. Based on the CDR3 plus reference TRBV5-6 and TRBJ2-6, the full variable domain is DAGVTQSPTHLIKTRGQQVTLRCSPKSGHDTVSWYQQALGQGPQFIFQYYEEEERQRGNFPDRFSGHQFPNYSSELNVNALLLGDSALYLCASSSTGTGANVLTFGAGSRLTVL.